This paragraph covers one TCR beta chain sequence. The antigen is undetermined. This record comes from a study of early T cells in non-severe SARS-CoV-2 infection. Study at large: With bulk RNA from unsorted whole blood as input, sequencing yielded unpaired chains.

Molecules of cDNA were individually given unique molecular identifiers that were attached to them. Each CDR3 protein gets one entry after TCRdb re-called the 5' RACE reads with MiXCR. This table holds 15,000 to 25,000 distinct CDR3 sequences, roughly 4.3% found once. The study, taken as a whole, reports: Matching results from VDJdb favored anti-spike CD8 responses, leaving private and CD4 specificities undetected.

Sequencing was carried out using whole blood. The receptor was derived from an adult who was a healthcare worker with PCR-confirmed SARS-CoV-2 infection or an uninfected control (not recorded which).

CDR3 sequence (DNA): TGTGCCAGCAGTTCCGACAGGAGGGCCGGGGAGCTGTTTTTT. This sequence encodes CASSSDRRAGELFF. This chain joins TRBV7-7 and TRBJ2-2, with D tentatively TRBD1 or TRBD2 (6 bases each). Trimming shortened V by 6 bases and J by 6 bases, and 14 bases separated the two germline ends. The CDR3 has 14 amino acids. CDR1 and CDR2 from the germline V gene are SSHAT and FNYEAQ (reference sequence).